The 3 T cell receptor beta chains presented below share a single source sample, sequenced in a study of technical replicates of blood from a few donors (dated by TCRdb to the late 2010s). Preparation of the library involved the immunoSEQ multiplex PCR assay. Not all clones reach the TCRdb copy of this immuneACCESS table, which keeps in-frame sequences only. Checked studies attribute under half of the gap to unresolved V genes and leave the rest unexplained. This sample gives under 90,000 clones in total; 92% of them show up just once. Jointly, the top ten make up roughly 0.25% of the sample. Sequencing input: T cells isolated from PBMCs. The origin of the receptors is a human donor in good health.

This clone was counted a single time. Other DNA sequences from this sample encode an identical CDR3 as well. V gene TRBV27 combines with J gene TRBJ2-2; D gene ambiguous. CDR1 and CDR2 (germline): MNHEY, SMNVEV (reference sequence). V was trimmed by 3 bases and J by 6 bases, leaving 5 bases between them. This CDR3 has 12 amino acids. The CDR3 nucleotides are TGTGCCAGCAGTTTTGGAGCCGGGGAGCTGTTTTTT. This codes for CASSFGAGELFF.

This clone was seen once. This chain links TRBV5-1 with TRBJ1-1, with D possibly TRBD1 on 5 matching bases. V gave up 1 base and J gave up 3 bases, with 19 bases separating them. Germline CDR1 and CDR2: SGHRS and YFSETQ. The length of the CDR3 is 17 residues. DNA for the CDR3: TGCGCCAGCAGCTTGCGGGGGGTTCAGCGTTGGGACACTGAAGCTTTCTTT. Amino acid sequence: CASSLRGVQRWDTEAFF.

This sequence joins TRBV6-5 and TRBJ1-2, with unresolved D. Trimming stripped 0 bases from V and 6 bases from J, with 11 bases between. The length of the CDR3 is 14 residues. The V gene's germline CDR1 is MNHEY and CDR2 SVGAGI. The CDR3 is CASSYSRRGNGYTF. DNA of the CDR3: TGTGCCAGCAGTTACTCGAGGAGAGGGAATGGCTACACCTTC.